This TCR beta chain is drawn from a study of shared clonotypes between healthy human individuals. In the study overall: Three plates were used per donor for CD4 naive, three for CD4 memory, two for CD8 naive and one for CD8 memory.

At deep level, the assay was performed. Only in-frame clones appear in the TCRdb table, and some are missing; sequencing was by immunoSEQ multiplex PCR. The table records over 2 million clones, approximately 95% of them present only once. About this clone: Relative to the germline gene, one junction end is altered; a read error may explain this.

Adult donors, all healthy and HIV-negative, had no recent acute infections or vaccinations. The receptor was isolated from a man aged 18-30 years in good health. The sequenced sample consisted of naive CD4+ T cells sorted from blood. Noted subset: CD45RA+ positively selected.

The CDR3 DNA follows: TGTGCCAGCAGCTTAGAATTAGGGTCGGGGTCCTCCGAGCAGTACTTC. Translating gives CASSLELGSGSSEQYF. The chain joins TRBV7-2 to TRBJ2-7, with a weak D call TRBD2 (5 bases). The V gene's germline CDR1 is SGHTA and CDR2 FQGNSA. There are 16 residues in the CDR3.